This T cell receptor (beta chain) was documented in a study of metastatic and nonmetastatic thyroid tumors. Study in general: Malignant and benign thyroid patients had repertoires compared in peripheral blood and tumor or nodule tissue.

The CDR3 loop spans 15 amino acids. Germline V gene lookup returns CDR1 MNHEY and CDR2 SMNVEV (reference sequence). Trimming removed 6 bases at V and 2 bases at J, with 17 bases between. Study-wide results and limits: Within blood and tumor, benign nodules reportedly had significantly lower TCR beta diversity than malignant thyroid tumors did.

This clone was seen at least ten times. Its antigen is currently unknown. Given a much more abundant clone one base away, this may be a read error. All patients were untreated before thyroid surgery. As handled by the study authors: The study's classifier, a distant-metastasis tool for papillary thyroid cancer, was built using CDR3 differences across clinicopathological groups. TCRdb reprocessed the PCR reads using MiXCR. TCRdb, not the original authors, processed these V and J calls. The sample has about 23,000 clones, approximately 25% seen once; the top ten hold 5.4%. The rearrangement uses TRBV27 and TRBJ2-7, with D perhaps matching TRBD2 (5 bases). This TCR derives from a female donor with papillary thyroid cancer or a benign thyroid nodule (not recorded which). Some clones in this sample may be carry-over from other donors' samples. Sequencing was done on a sample of tumor tissue. CDR3 amino acids: CASRKLTNGAYEQYF. CDR3 nucleotide sequence: TGTGCCAGCAGAAAACTTACTAACGGGGCCTACGAGCAGTACTTC.